This T cell receptor (beta chain) derives from a study of blood T cell repertoires in COVID-19. Background on the study: COVID-19 samples from acute and convalescent phases originated in the United States, Italy and Spain. In each case, the material was cDNA or gDNA derived from T cells, B-cell-depleted T cells, or PBMCs.

CDR1 is SGDLS, CDR2 YYNGEE, per germline. The CDR3 spans 15 residues. The V and J ends lost 2 bases and 3 bases respectively, with 13 bases between them. As processed by the authors: Estimated nucleated cell counts came from reference gene primer amplification. This table comes from immunoSEQ multiplex PCR, and its TCRdb copy is limited to in-frame clones, with some not included. V and J calls and clone size follow that table, whereas D and trimming were derived from the DNA. Among about 170,000 clones listed, around four fifths were seen once. Specimen: peripheral blood. The chain carries TRBV9 and TRBJ2-3, with TRBD2 as a possible D gene (6 bases). The TCR was taken from a man in his forties or fifties who had recovered from COVID-19. Here the CDR3 DNA reads TGTGCCAGCAGCGTGGGAGGACGTCATACAGATACGCAGTATTTT. It translates to CASSVGGRHTDTQYF.